The TCR beta chain under discussion was sequenced for a study of blood T cells in healthy people across ages. Study-wide results and limits: Leaving the PBMCs unsorted stopped any conclusive comparison of naive versus antigen-experienced cells. In older individuals, TCR beta diversity per million T cells was lower, falling roughly linearly with age. Higher diversity and more naive CD4+ cells were features of long-lived donors, compared to aged donors.

Healthy Caucasian individuals from Russia aged roughly 6 to 100 were enrolled as donors. The V gene's germline CDR1 is KGHDR and CDR2 SFDVKD. V was cut by 4 bases and J by 7 bases, with 10 bases left in between. The CDR3 totals 13 residues. In its sample, this clonotype was seen a few times. Its antigen is not identified. PCR was performed a second time for about 7 to 12 cycles using a sample-barcoded 5' primer and a J-beta primer mix. TCRdb fed the 5' RACE reads into MiXCR, producing one record per CDR3 protein. Of more than 700,000 distinct CDR3 sequences listed, about 45% were seen once; the top ten hold 15% to 20%.

The TCR originated in a man older than 75 in good health. Sequencing used blood. V gene TRBV24-1 combines with J gene TRBJ2-1; a possible D gene is TRBD1 (5 bases). CDR3 sequence: CATSERGINEQFF. The CDR3 DNA sequence: TGTGCCACCAGTGAAAGGGGCATTAATGAGCAGTTCTTC.